Listed below are T cell receptor beta chains from one sample, sequenced in a study of blood T cell repertoires in COVID-19. Measured with immunoSEQ multiplex PCR; TCRdb has only the in-frame clones, and not every one. The table includes under 200,000 clones, around 84% detected once. Specimen: peripheral blood. The receptor source for this set is a woman aged 70-85 years with COVID-19, enrolled during active disease. CDR3s include the opening cysteine and the closing phenylalanine or tryptophan. D genes are given only for firm matches. Only part of the rows carry a size: once, few, many, or a class if the clone is expanded.

TRBD2,TRBV7-2,TRBJ2-1,.,CASSLVGLALNEQFF,TGTGCCAGCAGCTTAGTCGGACTAGCGCTCAATGAGCAGTTCTTC
TRBD2,TRBV14,TRBJ2-3,.,CASSQGTSGYNTDTQYF,TGTGCCAGCAGCCAAGGCACTAGCGGTTATAACACAGATACGCAGTATTTT
.,TRBV2,TRBJ2-7,.,CASRAGVIFYEQYF,TGTGCCAGCAGAGCAGGGGTAATCTTCTACGAGCAGTACTTC
.,TRBV27,TRBJ2-2,.,CASSLNRGLGGELFF,TGTGCCAGCAGTTTAAACCGGGGACTCGGCGGGGAGCTGTTTTTT
.,TRBV19,TRBJ2-1,once,CASSAGSRINEQFF,TGTGCCAGTTCGGCAGGGTCGCGAATAAATGAGCAGTTCTTC
TRBD2,TRBV3-1/TRBV3-2,TRBJ2-7,.,CASSPGLGGGNEQYF,TGTGCCAGCAGCCCGGGACTAGGGGGTGGGAACGAGCAGTACTTC
.,TRBV2,TRBJ1-5,.,CASTAAGQPQHF,TGTGCCAGCACCGCAGCGGGACAGCCCCAGCATTTT
.,TRBV30,TRBJ2-3,.,CAWSVLGGTTSTDTQYF,TGTGCCTGGAGTGTACTAGGTGGCACGACTAGCACAGATACGCAGTATTTT
.,TRBV9,TRBJ2-3,.,CASRPGTSTDTQYF,TGTGCCAGCAGACCCGGGACTAGCACAGATACGCAGTATTTT
TRBD1,TRBV2,TRBJ1-5,.,CASSRQGNNQPQHF,TGTGCCAGCAGCCGACAGGGGAACAACCAGCCCCAGCATTTT
.,TRBV29-1,TRBJ1-1,.,CSVDPSRASVGTEAFF,TGCAGCGTTGACCCCTCGAGGGCTTCCGTAGGAACTGAAGCTTTCTTT
.,TRBV30,TRBJ1-4,.,CAWGRGSTNEKLFF,TGTGCCTGGGGGCGGGGCTCCACTAATGAAAAACTGTTTTTT
TRBD2,TRBV10-3,TRBJ2-7,once,CASGAGLYEQYF,TGTGCCAGTGGAGCGGGGCTTTACGAGCAGTACTTC
.,TRBV6-1,TRBJ2-7,.,CASSEEGGRYEQYF,TGTGCCAGCAGTGAGGAGGGAGGTCGCTACGAGCAGTACTTC
.,TRBV7-6,TRBJ2-1,.,CASSLDISNEQFF,TGTGCCAGCAGCTTAGATATTTCCAATGAGCAGTTCTTC
.,TRBV3-1/TRBV3-2,TRBJ1-5,few,CASSHDRNQPQHF,TGTGCCAGCAGCCATGACAGAAATCAGCCCCAGCATTTT
TRBD2,TRBV27,TRBJ2-2,.,CASTETSGRAFAGELFF,TGTGCCAGCACCGAGACTAGCGGGAGGGCCTTTGCCGGGGAGCTGTTTTTT
.,TRBV5-4,TRBJ1-2,.,CASSLGLDYTF,TGTGCCAGCAGCCTGGGACTTGACTACACCTTC
.,TRBV5-1,TRBJ1-2,few,CASSLRGGGSYGYTF,TGCGCCAGCAGCTTACGGGGGGGCGGTAGCTATGGCTACACCTTC
.,TRBV19,TRBJ1-5,.,CASSSRDGLTNQPQHF,TGTGCCAGTAGTTCCCGGGACGGACTAACCAATCAGCCCCAGCATTTT
TRBD1,TRBV9,TRBJ2-7,.,CASSVRDRGAYEQYF,TGTGCCAGCAGCGTCCGGGACAGGGGGGCCTACGAGCAGTACTTC
.,TRBV25-1,TRBJ1-6,.,CASSPPQGGNSPLHF,TGTGCCAGCAGCCCCCCCCAGGGTGGGAATTCACCCCTCCACTTT
TRBD1,TRBV5-6,TRBJ2-3,.,CASSLTGQGTDTQYF,TGTGCCAGCAGCCTTACGGGACAGGGGACAGATACGCAGTATTTT
.,TRBV5-1,TRBJ2-2,.,CASSPQGFFDGELFF,TGCGCCAGCAGCCCCCAGGGCTTCTTCGACGGGGAGCTGTTTTTT
.,TRBV5-8,TRBJ1-5,.,CASSRQVTWGQPQHF,TGTGCCAGCAGCCGACAGGTAACTTGGGGTCAGCCCCAGCATTTT
TRBD1,TRBV7-8,TRBJ2-1,.,CASTLGTVTNEQFF,TGTGCCAGCACTCTAGGGACAGTGACCAATGAGCAGTTCTTC
TRBD1,TRBV18,TRBJ1-1,.,CASSPTGGNTEAFF,TGTGCCAGCTCACCCACAGGGGGAAACACTGAAGCTTTCTTT
.,TRBV28,TRBJ2-4,.,CASSIEGVAKNIQYF,TGTGCCAGCAGTATCGAGGGTGTTGCCAAAAACATTCAGTACTTC
TRBD1,TRBV19,TRBJ2-5,.,CASSTLTLTGTVKETQYF,TGTGCCAGTAGTACGCTTACCCTCACCGGGACAGTTAAAGAGACCCAGTACTTC
.,TRBV2,TRBJ1-2,.,CASTLEGLARINF,TGTGCCAGCACCCTAGAGGGCTTGGCCAGGATTAACTTC
TRBD1,TRBV4-2,TRBJ1-6,.,CASSQVTGENSPLHF,TGTGCCAGCAGCCAAGTAACAGGGGAGAATTCACCCCTCCACTTT
.,TRBV5-6,TRBJ1-1,.,CASSFKNDGVLNTEAFF,TGTGCCAGCAGCTTTAAAAACGACGGGGTATTGAACACTGAAGCTTTCTTT
.,TRBV19,TRBJ2-2,.,CASSIDPDRNTGELFF,TGTGCCAGTAGTATAGATCCCGACAGAAACACCGGGGAGCTGTTTTTT
.,TRBV7-9,TRBJ1-1,once,CASSYPPMNTEAFF,TGTGCCAGCAGCTATCCCCCTATGAACACTGAAGCTTTCTTT
TRBD2,TRBV7-7,TRBJ2-5,few,CASSLGGGLVETQYF,TGTGCCAGCAGCTTAGGCGGGGGGCTAGTAGAGACCCAGTACTTC
.,TRBV5-5,TRBJ1-6,.,CASSLEDAGSYNSPLHF,TGTGCCAGCAGCTTGGAGGATGCGGGATCCTATAATTCACCCCTCCACTTT
.,TRBV21-1,TRBJ1-4,.,CASSKVPTTTNEKLFF,TGTGCCAGCAGCAAAGTACCGACAACAACTAATGAAAAACTGTTTTTT
.,TRBV27,TRBJ2-3,.,CASSLGRTDTQYF,TGTGCCAGCAGTTTAGGCAGGACAGATACGCAGTATTTT
.,TRBV27,TRBJ1-2,.,CASSPRRGEAGYTF,TGTGCCAGCAGCCCTCGTCGGGGGGAAGCTGGCTACACCTTC